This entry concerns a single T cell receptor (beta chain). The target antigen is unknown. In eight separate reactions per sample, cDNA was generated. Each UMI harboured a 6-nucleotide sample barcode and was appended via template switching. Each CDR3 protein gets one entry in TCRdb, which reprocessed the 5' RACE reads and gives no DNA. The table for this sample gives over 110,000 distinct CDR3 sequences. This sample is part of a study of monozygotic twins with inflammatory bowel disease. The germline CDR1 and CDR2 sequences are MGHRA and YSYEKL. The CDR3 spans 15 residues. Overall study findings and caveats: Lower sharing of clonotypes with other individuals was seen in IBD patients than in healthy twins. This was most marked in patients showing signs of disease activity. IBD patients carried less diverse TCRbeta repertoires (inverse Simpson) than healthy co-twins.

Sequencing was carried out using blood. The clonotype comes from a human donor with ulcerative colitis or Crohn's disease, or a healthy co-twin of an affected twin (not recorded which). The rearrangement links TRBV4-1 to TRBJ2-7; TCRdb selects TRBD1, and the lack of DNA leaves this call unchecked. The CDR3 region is CASSQGQGVYREQYF.